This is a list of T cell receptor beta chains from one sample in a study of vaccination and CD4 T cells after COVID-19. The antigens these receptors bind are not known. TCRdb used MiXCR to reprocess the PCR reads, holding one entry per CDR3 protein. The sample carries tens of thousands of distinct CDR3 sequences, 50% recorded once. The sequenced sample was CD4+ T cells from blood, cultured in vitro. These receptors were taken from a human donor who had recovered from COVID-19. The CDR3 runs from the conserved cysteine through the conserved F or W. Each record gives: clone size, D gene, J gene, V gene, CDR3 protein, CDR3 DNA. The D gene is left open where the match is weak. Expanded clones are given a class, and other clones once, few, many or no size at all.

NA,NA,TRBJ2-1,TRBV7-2,CASSLAGWEFNEQFF,TGTGCCAGCAGCTTAGCGGGGTGGGAGTTCAATGAGCAGTTCTTC
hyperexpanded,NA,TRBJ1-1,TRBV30,CACKTGTMNTEAFF,TGTGCCTGCAAAACAGGGACCATGAACACTGAAGCTTTCTTT
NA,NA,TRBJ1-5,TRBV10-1,CASPPKRPQHF,TGCGCCAGCCCCCCCAAAAGGCCCCAGCATTTT
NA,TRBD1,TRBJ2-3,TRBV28,CATHGTGPDTDTQYF,TGTGCCACCCACGGGACAGGGCCGGACACAGATACGCAGTATTTT
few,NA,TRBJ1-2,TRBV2,CASTQGSNYGYTF,TGTGCCTCCACACAGGGATCTAACTATGGCTACACCTTC
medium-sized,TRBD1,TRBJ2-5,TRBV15,CATSRQGQGETQYF,TGTGCCACCAGCAGACAGGGACAGGGAGAGACCCAGTACTTC
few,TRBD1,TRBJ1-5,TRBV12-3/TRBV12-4,CASTRRGIGNQPQHF,TGTGCCAGCACTCGCAGGGGGATTGGCAATCAGCCCCAGCATTTT
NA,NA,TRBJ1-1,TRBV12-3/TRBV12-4,CASSPLAPGPGGTEAFF,TGTGCCAGCAGTCCCCTCGCCCCGGGACCCGGCGGCACTGAAGCTTTCTTT
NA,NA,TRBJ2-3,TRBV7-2,CASSLNSGGNTDTQYF,TGTGCCAGCAGCTTAAACTCCGGCGGGAACACAGATACGCAGTATTTT
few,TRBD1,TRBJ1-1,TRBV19,CASSIPLTGADTEAFF,TGTGCCAGTAGTATCCCTCTTACAGGGGCGGACACTGAAGCTTTCTTT
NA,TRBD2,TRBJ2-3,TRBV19,CASSSPSGRTTDTQYF,TGTGCCAGTAGTTCCCCTAGCGGGAGGACCACAGATACGCAGTATTTT
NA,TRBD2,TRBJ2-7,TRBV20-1,CSARPSAGAYEQYF,TGCAGTGCTCGGCCGTCGGCGGGAGCCTACGAGCAGTACTTC
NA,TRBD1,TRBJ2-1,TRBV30,CAWRNPGQGREQFF,TGTGCCTGGAGGAATCCGGGACAGGGGCGGGAGCAGTTCTTC
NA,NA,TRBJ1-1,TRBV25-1,CASRETTSYTEAFF,TGTGCCAGCAGGGAGACGACCAGCTACACTGAAGCTTTCTTT
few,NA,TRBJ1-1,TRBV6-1,CASTQGGGRVDTEAFF,TGTGCCAGCACTCAGGGCGGGGGGCGAGTCGACACTGAAGCTTTCTTT
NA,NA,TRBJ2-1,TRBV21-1,CASSPGLAGALVGSNEQFF,TGTGCCAGCAGCCCGGGACTAGCGGGAGCGCTAGTCGGGAGCAATGAGCAGTTCTTC
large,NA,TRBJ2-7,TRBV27,CASSRDPFEEQYF,TGTGCCAGCAGTAGGGACCCCTTCGAGGAGCAGTACTTC
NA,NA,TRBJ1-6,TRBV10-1,CASSPGYNSPLHF,TGCGCCAGCAGTCCAGGGTATAATTCACCCCTCCACTTT
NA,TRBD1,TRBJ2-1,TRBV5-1,CASSLGVGGQGGHEQFF,TGCGCCAGCAGCTTGGGAGTAGGGGGACAGGGCGGCCATGAGCAGTTCTTC
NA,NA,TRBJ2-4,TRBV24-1,CATNKNIQYF,TGTGCCACCAATAAAAACATTCAGTACTTC
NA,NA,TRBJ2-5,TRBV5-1,CASSFGTRETQYF,TGCGCCAGCAGCTTTGGAACTCGGGAGACCCAGTACTTC
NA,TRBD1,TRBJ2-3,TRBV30,CAWGTGQQGSQYF,TGTGCCTGGGGCACCGGTCAACAGGGGTCGCAGTATTTT
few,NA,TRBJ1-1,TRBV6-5,CASSYYNTEAFF,TGTGCCAGCAGTTATTATAACACTGAAGCTTTCTTT
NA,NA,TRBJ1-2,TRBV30,CACLKDTYGYTF,TGTGCCTGTTTGAAGGACACCTATGGCTACACCTTC
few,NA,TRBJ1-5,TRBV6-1,CASGGPIYSNQPQHF,TGTGCCAGCGGCGGACCAATTTATAGCAATCAGCCCCAGCATTTT
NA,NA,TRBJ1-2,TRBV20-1,CSARVGDYGYTF,TGCAGTGCTAGAGTTGGGGACTATGGCTACACCTTC